This is a list of T cell receptor beta chains from one sample in a study of blood T cell repertoires in COVID-19. This table comes from immunoSEQ multiplex PCR, and its TCRdb copy is limited to in-frame clones, with some not included. The sample carries around 300,000 clones, roughly 91% recorded once. Source material: peripheral blood. Source of these receptors: a man aged 45-65 years with active or convalescent COVID-19. Each CDR3 is given with its conserved first and last residue. D genes are given only for firm matches. Rows may omit the clone size; those that give it use once, few, many or a size class.

v_call: TRBV28
j_call: TRBJ1-6
d_call: NA
clone_size: NA
cdr3_aa: CASTPSGWGGSPLHF
cdr3_nt: TGTGCCAGCACCCCTTCGGGCTGGGGAGGTTCACCCCTCCACTTT

v_call: TRBV7-2
j_call: TRBJ2-7
d_call: NA
clone_size: NA
cdr3_aa: CASSPALGAPAEQYF
cdr3_nt: TGTGCCAGCAGCCCCGCGCTGGGGGCCCCTGCCGAGCAGTACTTC

v_call: TRBV20-1
j_call: TRBJ2-7
d_call: NA
clone_size: NA
cdr3_aa: CSASDISRYYGGEQYF
cdr3_nt: TGCAGTGCTAGTGACATTTCGAGGTACTATGGTGGCGAGCAGTACTTC

v_call: TRBV30
j_call: TRBJ1-2
d_call: NA
clone_size: NA
cdr3_aa: CASVMRESNYGYTF
cdr3_nt: TGTGCCTCAGTGATGAGGGAGTCGAACTATGGCTACACCTTC

v_call: TRBV12-3/TRBV12-4
j_call: TRBJ1-5
d_call: NA
clone_size: few
cdr3_aa: CASSSGDQPQHF
cdr3_nt: TGTGCCAGCAGTTCGGGGGATCAGCCCCAGCATTTT

v_call: TRBV2
j_call: TRBJ2-3
d_call: NA
clone_size: NA
cdr3_aa: CASSEAQATDTQYF
cdr3_nt: TGTGCCAGCAGTGAAGCCCAGGCCACAGATACGCAGTATTTT

v_call: TRBV11-2
j_call: TRBJ2-2
d_call: NA
clone_size: NA
cdr3_aa: CASSDYLARNTGELFF
cdr3_nt: TGTGCCAGCAGTGACTACTTAGCGCGGAACACCGGGGAGCTGTTTTTT

v_call: TRBV19
j_call: TRBJ1-1
d_call: TRBD1
clone_size: NA
cdr3_aa: CASNPIAQGSTEAFF
cdr3_nt: TGTGCCAGTAACCCAATTGCACAGGGGTCCACTGAAGCTTTCTTT

v_call: TRBV19
j_call: TRBJ1-4
d_call: NA
clone_size: NA
cdr3_aa: CASSPIDGGYNEKLFF
cdr3_nt: TGTGCCAGTAGCCCCATTGACGGAGGGTATAATGAAAAACTGTTTTTT

v_call: TRBV7-9
j_call: TRBJ1-1
d_call: TRBD1
clone_size: NA
cdr3_aa: CASSWTGGSTEAFF
cdr3_nt: TGTGCCAGCAGCTGGACAGGGGGGAGCACTGAAGCTTTCTTT

v_call: TRBV6-1
j_call: TRBJ1-2
d_call: NA
clone_size: NA
cdr3_aa: CASSEARGYGYTF
cdr3_nt: TGTGCCAGCAGTGAAGCGCGGGGATATGGCTACACCTTC

v_call: TRBV19
j_call: TRBJ2-7
d_call: NA
clone_size: NA
cdr3_aa: CASSIGSGGPSYEQYF
cdr3_nt: TGTGCCAGTAGTATAGGGTCTGGCGGGCCCTCCTACGAGCAGTACTTC

v_call: TRBV30
j_call: TRBJ1-3
d_call: NA
clone_size: once
cdr3_aa: CAWSVDLSGGATIYF
cdr3_nt: TGTGCCTGGAGTGTAGACCTCAGCGGGGGCGCCACCATATATTTT

v_call: TRBV20-1
j_call: TRBJ1-1
d_call: TRBD1
clone_size: NA
cdr3_aa: CSAREGQGSFF
cdr3_nt: TGCAGTGCTAGAGAAGGACAGGGGAGTTTCTTT

v_call: TRBV25-1
j_call: TRBJ2-1
d_call: TRBD2
clone_size: NA
cdr3_aa: CASSGFSGSSDNEQFF
cdr3_nt: TGTGCCAGCAGTGGATTTAGCGGGAGTTCCGACAATGAGCAGTTCTTC

v_call: TRBV28
j_call: TRBJ1-2
d_call: TRBD1
clone_size: NA
cdr3_aa: CASSTGTGARERGYTF
cdr3_nt: TGTGCCAGCAGTACCGGGACAGGGGCGCGAGAGCGGGGCTACACCTTC

v_call: TRBV6-5
j_call: TRBJ2-5
d_call: TRBD1
clone_size: NA
cdr3_aa: CASSTRQQGAQYF
cdr3_nt: TGTGCCAGCAGTACGCGTCAACAGGGGGCCCAGTACTTC

v_call: TRBV7-9
j_call: TRBJ2-1
d_call: NA
clone_size: NA
cdr3_aa: CASSLAGSYNEQFF
cdr3_nt: TGTGCCAGCAGCTTAGCTGGCAGCTACAATGAGCAGTTCTTC

v_call: TRBV4-1
j_call: TRBJ1-4
d_call: TRBD1
clone_size: NA
cdr3_aa: CASSQGLRGALEGEKLFF
cdr3_nt: TGCGCCAGCAGCCAGGGCCTCAGGGGGGCGCTTGAGGGTGAAAAACTGTTTTTT

v_call: TRBV7-2
j_call: TRBJ2-7
d_call: TRBD1
clone_size: NA
cdr3_aa: CASSGTGGNYEQYF
cdr3_nt: TGTGCCAGCAGCGGGACAGGGGGGAACTACGAGCAGTACTTC

v_call: TRBV18
j_call: TRBJ1-1
d_call: NA
clone_size: NA
cdr3_aa: CASSLYRSEAFF
cdr3_nt: TGTGCCAGCTCATTGTACAGGAGTGAAGCTTTCTTT

v_call: TRBV4-2
j_call: TRBJ2-1
d_call: NA
clone_size: NA
cdr3_aa: CASSQVGAGYNEQFF
cdr3_nt: TGTGCCAGCAGCCAAGTGGGAGCGGGTTACAATGAGCAGTTCTTC

v_call: TRBV5-1
j_call: TRBJ2-7
d_call: TRBD2
clone_size: NA
cdr3_aa: CASSLVSGGSYEQYF
cdr3_nt: TGCGCCAGCAGCTTGGTTAGCGGGGGCTCCTACGAGCAGTACTTC

v_call: TRBV4-3
j_call: TRBJ1-5
d_call: NA
clone_size: NA
cdr3_aa: CASSQEQAYSNQPQHF
cdr3_nt: TGCGCCAGCAGCCAAGAACAGGCATATAGCAATCAGCCCCAGCATTTT